This entry features one T cell receptor (beta chain) sequence. This entry belongs to a study of shared clonotypes between healthy human individuals. Deep level was the assay's run setting. Sequencing used immunoSEQ multiplex PCR; TCRdb keeps in-frame clones, though not all of them. The sample lists 600,000 or so clones, 85% to 95% seen once, with around 0.12% in the top ten. Naive CD8 isolation took CD45RO-negative cells positively selected for CCR7 and excluded terminally differentiated effector memory CD45RA+ cells. Per germline, CDR1 WSHSY and CDR2 SAAADI. This CDR3 spans 13 amino acids. The germline V and J ends were trimmed by 2 bases and 2 bases, with 7 bases remaining between them.

This receptor was identified in a woman in her 30s in good health. Sequenced input: naive CD8+ T cells sorted from blood. The J gene is TRBJ2-7, the V gene TRBV10-2; D not resolved. As DNA, the CDR3 is TGCGCCAGCAGTGAGGGGGAAACCTACGAGCAGTACTTC. Translating it yields CASSEGETYEQYF.